Listed below are T cell receptor beta chains from one sample, sequenced in a study of blood T cell repertoires in COVID-19. Repertoires were generated with immunoSEQ multiplex PCR, while TCRdb's copy carries only in-frame clones and drops some. The sample yields about 32,000 clones, about 90% seen once. Material for sequencing was peripheral blood. The receptors derive from a man aged 65-85 years with active or convalescent COVID-19. Both conserved end residues are part of each CDR3. The D gene is left open where the match is weak. Clone size is given for some rows only: seen once, a few or many times, or a class if the clone is expanded.

J gene	D gene	V gene	clone size	CDR3 DNA	CDR3 protein
TRBJ2-2	-	TRBV6-5	-	TGTGCCAGCAGTTATCTCGACACCGGGGAGCTGTTTTTT	CASSYLDTGELFF
TRBJ2-7	-	TRBV20-1	-	TGCAGTGCCCAGCGCAGCTACGAGCAGTACTTC	CSAQRSYEQYF
TRBJ2-5	-	TRBV7-2	-	TGTGCCAGCAGCACAAACAGGGTCCAAGAGACCCAGTACTTC	CASSTNRVQETQYF
TRBJ2-5	-	TRBV5-1	-	TGCGCCAGCAGCCGTCAGAACATCCAAGAGACCCAGTACTTC	CASSRQNIQETQYF
TRBJ1-1	-	TRBV24-1	-	TGTGCCACCAGTGATTACAGGAGCCCTGAAGCTTTCTTT	CATSDYRSPEAFF
TRBJ2-7	TRBD2	TRBV18	-	TGTGCCAGCTCACCGGGGACTAGCGGGTACGAGCAGTACTTC	CASSPGTSGYEQYF
TRBJ1-1	-	TRBV5-1	-	TGCGCCAGCAGCTCCTCTAACACTGAAGCTTTCTTT	CASSSSNTEAFF
TRBJ2-7	-	TRBV5-1	-	TGCGCCAGCAGCTTGGGGGGAGGACCCTACGAGCAGTACTTC	CASSLGGGPYEQYF
TRBJ2-3	TRBD1	TRBV5-1	once	TGCGCCAGCAGCCAACAGGGGGCCGCAGATACGCAGTATTTT	CASSQQGAADTQYF
TRBJ1-2	-	TRBV30	-	TGTGCCTGGAGTGCACAGCCTAACTATGGCTACACCTTC	CAWSAQPNYGYTF
TRBJ2-3	TRBD1	TRBV7-9	once	TGTGCCAGCAGCTTAGGACAGGGGCCCAGCACAGATACGCAGTATTTT	CASSLGQGPSTDTQYF
TRBJ1-5	TRBD1	TRBV7-2	-	TGTGCCAGCAGCTTATTTGGACAGGGGGCGAATCAGCCCCAGCATTTT	CASSLFGQGANQPQHF
TRBJ1-2	-	TRBV18	-	TGTGCCAGCACCGTGGACACAGCTAACTATGGCTACACCTTC	CASTVDTANYGYTF